Presented here are 21 T cell receptor beta chains from one specimen sequenced in a study of blood T cells in healthy people across ages. Through a sample-barcoded 5' primer and a J-beta primer mix, a second PCR was run for about 7 to 12 cycles. MiXCR, run by TCRdb on the 5' RACE reads, gives a single entry per CDR3 protein. The table lists approximately 1,100,000 distinct CDR3 sequences, more than 35% of them singletons. The specimen sequenced was blood. These receptors were taken from a woman aged 55-69 years in good health.

The V and J genes are TRBV4-1 and TRBJ1-2; a weak D match, TRBD1 (5 bases). The CDR3 totals 14 residues. V was cut by 6 bases and J by 2 bases, with 13 bases left in between. CDR1 is MGHRA and CDR2 is YSYEKL in the germline V gene. This chain's CDR3 is CASSQTTGNYGYTF. CDR3 coding DNA: TGCGCCAGCAGTCAAACTACAGGAAACTATGGCTACACCTTC.

There are a few counts of this clonotype. The chain couples TRBV20-1 to TRBJ1-4; weak D call: TRBD1 (5 bases). The CDR3 totals 18 residues. Trimming took 5 bases from V and 5 from J, leaving 27 bases between them. CDR1 and CDR2 (germline): DFQATT, SNEGSKA (reference sequence). The DNA of the CDR3 is TGCAGTGCTCGACGATCAAGGGGTCTTGGGGAGAGCAATGAAAAACTGTTTTTT. This translates into CSARRSRGLGESNEKLFF.

This clonotype turned up a few times. This sequence joins TRBV6-5 and TRBJ2-4, with a weak D call TRBD2 (6 bases). The DNA end is a closer match to TRBJ2-7, so the J assignment may be wrong. This CDR3 region has 14 residues. CDR1 and CDR2 (germline): MNHEY, SVGAGI. The CDR3 coding sequence is TGTGCCAGCAGTCGGGACTTGAGCTCCTACGAGCAGTACTTC. Translating gives CASSRDLSSYEQYF.

The chain combines TRBV9 with TRBJ2-5; TRBD1 aligns across 10 bases. This CDR3 is built from 15 residues. Germline V gene lookup returns CDR1 SGDLS and CDR2 YYNGEE. V was clipped by 3 bases and J by 5 bases; unmatched bases: 7. The CDR3 sequence is CASSAGTGVSETQYF. For the CDR3, the DNA is TGTGCCAGCAGCGCCGGGACAGGGGTGTCGGAGACCCAGTACTTC.

This clonotype was recorded a few times. Given a much more abundant clone one base away, this may be a read error. This chain links TRBV5-5 with TRBJ2-3, with D possibly matching TRBD2 (5 bases). With 2 bases removed from V and 2 bases from J, the gap between germline ends came to 6 bases. Germline V gene data show CDR1 as SGHKS and CDR2 as YYEKEE (reference sequence). The CDR3 has 13 residues. This CDR3 reads CASSFGITDTQYF. The CDR3 DNA follows: TGTGCCAGCAGCTTCGGGATCACAGATACGCAGTATTTT.

Comment on this clonotype: A much more abundant neighbour one base away suggests this may be a read error. The rearrangement links TRBV7-2 to TRBJ2-7, with D possibly matching TRBD2 (5 bases). Germline CDR1 reads SGHTA; CDR2 reads FQGNSA. The CDR3 is 15 amino acids. Deletions cut 1 base from V and 7 bases from J, with 17 bases between. The CDR3 here is CASSLVARRDNEQYF. Here the CDR3 DNA reads TGTGCCAGCAGCTTAGTGGCTAGACGGGATAATGAGCAGTACTTC.

This clonotype was seen a few times. The V gene is TRBV29-1, the J gene TRBJ2-5; tentatively, D is TRBD1 or TRBD2 (5 bases each). The closer fit of TRBJ2-7 to the DNA end suggests the J call may be wrong. CDR1 is SQVTM, CDR2 ANQGSEA, per germline. The length of the CDR3 is 18 residues. The DNA of the CDR3 is TGCAGCGTTGAAGACCCAAAAGGGTCTGTGACGGGGCCCTACGAGCAGTACTTC. The encoded protein is CSVEDPKGSVTGPYEQYF.

This chain links TRBV5-1 with TRBJ2-3; D is ambiguous. This CDR3 contains 14 residues. V gave up 4 bases and J gave up 1 base, with 10 bases separating them. The germline V gene encodes CDR1 SGHRS and CDR2 YFSETQ. This CDR3 reads CASSPYVGTDTQYF. The DNA of the CDR3 is TGCGCCAGCAGCCCGTACGTCGGCACAGATACGCAGTATTTT.

The chain joins TRBV7-9 to TRBJ2-3, with a tentative D call TRBD1 (6 bases). There are 16 residues in the CDR3. From germline, CDR1 is SEHNR and CDR2 FQNEAQ (reference sequence). V lost 9 bases, J lost 1 base, and 20 bases lay in between. The CDR3 here is CASTQGPQRGTDTQYF. The DNA for the CDR3 is TGTGCCAGTACACAGGGTCCTCAGAGGGGCACAGATACGCAGTATTTT.

In this sample, this clonotype turned up many times. The rearrangement joins TRBV7-6 to TRBJ2-5; D is uncertain. V shed 1 base and J shed 2 bases, with 11 bases lying between them. The CDR3 sequence is 15 residues long. Germline V gene lookup returns CDR1 SGHVS and CDR2 FNYEAQ. CDR3 DNA: TGTGCCAGCAGCTTAGATCCGGGCACGCAAGAGACCCAGTACTTC. Translated, it gives CASSLDPGTQETQYF.

This clonotype was recorded a few times. The chain joins TRBV5-6 to TRBJ2-4; 14 bases map to TRBD2. This CDR3 is 17 amino acids long. V lost 5 bases, J lost 0 bases, and 4 bases stayed unmatched. In germline, CDR1 is SGHDT, CDR2 YYEEEE. The DNA of the CDR3 is TGTGCCAGCAGTCGACTAGCGGGAGGGCTAGCCAAAAACATTCAGTACTTC. Translating gives CASSRLAGGLAKNIQYF.

The V gene is TRBV4-1, the J gene TRBJ2-7, with D unresolved. Trimming took off 6 bases at V and 2 bases at J, with 17 bases between the two ends. The CDR3 extends over 15 amino acids. Germline loops: CDR1 MGHRA, CDR2 YSYEKL. CDR3 region: CASSHGGGLAYEQYF. In nucleotides, the CDR3 is TGCGCCAGCAGTCATGGTGGTGGGTTGGCCTACGAGCAGTACTTC.

The gene calls are TRBV29-1 and TRBJ2-1; no firm D call. The CDR3 totals 11 residues. Germline CDR1 is SQVTM and CDR2 is ANQGSEA. The ends were cut back, 7 bases at V and 10 bases at J, with 14 bases in the middle. In DNA, the CDR3 is TGCAGCGCCCCGTCTGGTGGGGAGCAGTTCTTC. This gives the protein CSAPSGGEQFF.

Only a few counts were recorded for this clonotype. The chain is built from TRBV29-1 and TRBJ2-1, with a weak D call TRBD1 (5 bases). Trimming cost V 3 bases and J 6 bases, with 12 bases left between them. Germline V gives CDR1 SQVTM, CDR2 ANQGSEA. The CDR3 is 13 amino acids. The CDR3 spells CSVDWSQGNEQFF. The CDR3 bases are TGCAGCGTTGATTGGAGTCAGGGCAATGAGCAGTTCTTC.

The genes are TRBV9 and TRBJ2-4; a weak D match, TRBD1 (5 bases). Deletions cut 3 bases from V and 0 bases from J, with 19 bases between. CDR3 length equals 18 residues. CDR1 SGDLS and CDR2 YYNGEE come from the germline V gene. The CDR3 DNA is TGTGCCAGCAGCGGAGGCGCTACAGGATCTCTAGCCAAAAACATTCAGTACTTC. It encodes CASSGGATGSLAKNIQYF.

The genes are TRBV20-1 and TRBJ2-5; D might be TRBD1 (6 bases). Germline lookup yields CDR1 DFQATT and CDR2 SNEGSKA (reference sequence). V was clipped by 0 bases and J by 13 bases, with 21 bases between them. The CDR3 length is 14 residues. In nucleotides, the CDR3 is TGCAGTGCTAGAGATGTGGCCAGGGGCGACCTAGTGTACTTC. Protein product: CSARDVARGDLVYF.

This clonotype was seen more than once but under ten times. The rearrangement uses TRBV20-1 and TRBJ2-4, with D tentatively TRBD1 (6 bases). The CDR3 has 14 amino acids. V was clipped by 3 bases and J by 4 bases, with 13 bases between them. Germline CDR1 DFQATT, CDR2 SNEGSKA (reference sequence). The CDR3 nucleotides read TGCAGTGCTAGCCTGGGACAATCTAAAAACATTCAGTACTTC. Its translation is CSASLGQSKNIQYF.

This clonotype was seen only a few times. V is TRBV6-6 and J is TRBJ2-7; D is unresolved. Germline values: CDR1 MNHNY, CDR2 SVGAGI (reference sequence). Trimming left V 6 bases short and J 0 bases short, with 15 bases between. The CDR3 loop spans 15 amino acids. This CDR3 reads CASSPLGQSSYEQYF. The CDR3 region has the DNA TGTGCCAGCAGCCCGCTGGGTCAATCCTCCTACGAGCAGTACTTC.

The chain is built from TRBV10-3 and TRBJ1-1, with TRBD1 as a possible D gene (5 bases). The CDR3 runs 13 residues. Per germline, CDR1 ENHRY and CDR2 SYGVKD. The V end lost 3 bases, the J end lost 4 bases, and 9 bases lay between the germline ends. For the CDR3, the DNA is TGTGCCATCAGTGACAGGGAGACCACTGAAGCTTTCTTT. It specifies CAISDRETTEAFF.

Concerning this clonotype: At one end, the junction sequence differs from germline, possibly due to a read error. The V and J genes are TRBV20-1 and TRBJ2-3, with a tentative D call TRBD2 (6 bases). This CDR3 is 16 amino acids long. CDR1 is DFQATT and CDR2 is SNEGSKA in the germline V gene (reference sequence). CDR3 DNA: TGCAGTGCTGCCCTGATGACTGGAGGGCACACAGGTACGCAGTATTTT. It translates to CSAALMTGGHTGTQYF.

The V gene is TRBV27, the J gene TRBJ2-7; 9 bases line up with TRBD1. Trimming cost V 5 bases and J 3 bases; bases outside gene matches: 23. CDR3 size: 20 residues. Germline V gene lookup returns CDR1 MNHEY and CDR2 SMNVEV (reference sequence). Written as DNA, the CDR3 is TGTGCCAGCAGTGAACAACGAACCGGGACAGGGTCCCGTCGTTACTACGAGCAGTACTTC. Translation: CASSEQRTGTGSRRYYEQYF.